Listed here are 27 T cell receptor beta chains from one sample, sequenced in a study of blood T cell repertoires in COVID-19. Generated by immunoSEQ multiplex PCR, the TCRdb table keeps only in-frame clones and is missing some. The table includes 45,000 to 65,000 clones, roughly 90% detected once. Sequenced material: peripheral blood. These receptors were taken from a human donor in a cohort sampled during active COVID-19.

The chain joins TRBV5-1 to TRBJ1-3; D is uncertain. Germline V gene data show CDR1 as SGHRS and CDR2 as YFSETQ. V shed 0 bases and J shed 0 bases, with 13 bases lying between them. CDR3 length: 17 amino acids. The CDR3 region has the DNA TGCGCCAGCAGCTTGGTGGCAGGATACAACTCTGGAAACACCATATATTTT. Translating it yields CASSLVAGYNSGNTIYF.

The sample holds one count of this clone. V gene TRBV5-1 combines with J gene TRBJ1-2; a weak D match, TRBD1 (6 bases). The germline gives CDR1 SGHRS, CDR2 YFSETQ. The CDR3 spans 16 residues. The V and J ends lost 0 bases and 1 base respectively, with 13 bases between them. The CDR3 DNA reads TGCGCCAGCAGCTTGGGATCGACAGGTTATAACTATGGCTACACCTTC. It yields the protein CASSLGSTGYNYGYTF.

In nucleotides, the CDR3 is TGTGCCAGCAGCCTCGAGGAGGGGGCGCGGTACGAGCAGTACTTC. It codes for CASSLEEGARYEQYF. The V call is TRBV9, the J call TRBJ2-7; the D gene is possibly TRBD1 (7 bases). Germline CDR1 and CDR2: SGDLS and YYNGEE. The CDR3 loop spans 15 amino acids. Between the trimmed V and J ends, which lost 4 bases and 4 bases, there was a span of 18 bases. The whole variable domain, filled in from reference TRBV9 and TRBJ2-7, reads DSGVTQTPKHLITATGQRVTLRCSPRSGDLSVYWYQQSLDQGLQFLIQYYNGEERAKGNILERFSAQQFPDLHSELNLSSLELGDSALYFCASSLEEGARYEQYFGPGTRLTVT.

This chain uses TRBV19 with TRBJ2-3, with 9 bases that match TRBD2. V dropped 5 bases and J dropped 6; count of bases not matched to a gene: 12. The germline CDR1 and CDR2 sequences are LNHDA and SQIVND (reference sequence). This CDR3 has 16 residues. CDR3 nucleotides: TGTGCCAGTAGTCCCATCTGGGCGGGGGGGCCGGATACGCAGTATTTT. This codes for CASSPIWAGGPDTQYF.

The CDR3 reads CASSRGQLQETQYF. DNA for the CDR3: TGTGCCAGCAGCCGGGGACAGCTCCAAGAGACCCAGTACTTC. The chain is built from TRBV14 and TRBJ2-5; TRBD1 matches at 7 bases. V shed 4 bases, J shed 1 base, and the junction held 3 bases outside the gene matches. CDR3 length: 14 amino acids. Germline CDR1 SGHDN, CDR2 FVKESK.

The rearrangement links TRBV7-2 to TRBJ2-5; TRBD2 agrees at 8 bases. This CDR3 region has 14 residues. Unmatched junction bases numbered 5, after V lost 3 bases and J lost 5 bases. Germline CDR1 reads SGHTA; CDR2 reads FQGNSA. In DNA form, the CDR3 reads TGTGCCAGCAGCTTCCGGGGGGGCAGGGAGACCCAGTACTTC. Residues: CASSFRGGRETQYF.

The CDR3 loop reads CASSPGTDTNEKLFF. In DNA, the CDR3 is TGTGCCAGCTCACCTGGGACAGATACTAATGAAAAACTGTTTTTT. V gene TRBV18 combines with J gene TRBJ1-4, with 7 bases lining up with TRBD1. CDR1 is KGHSH, CDR2 LQKENI, per germline. The V gene end was trimmed by 3 bases and the J gene end by 2 bases; junction bases not matched to a gene: 3. There are 15 residues in the CDR3. The whole variable domain, remainder taken from reference TRBV18 and TRBJ1-4, is NAGVMQNPRHLVRRRGQEARLRCSPMKGHSHVYWYRQLPEEGLKFMVYLQKENIIDESGMPKERFSAEFPKEGPSILRIQQVVRGDSAAYFCASSPGTDTNEKLFFGSGTQLSVL.

The chain recombines TRBV2 with TRBJ2-3, with 10 positions matching TRBD1. J lost 2 bases, V lost 6 bases, and 17 bases had no gene match. Germline V gene sequence: CDR1 SNHLY, CDR2 FYNNEI. The CDR3 consists of 19 residues. As DNA, the CDR3 is TGTGCCAGCAGCAGAATCCCGGGACAGGGGATAGCACACACAGATACGCAGTATTTT. Translated, it gives CASSRIPGQGIAHTDTQYF.

V is TRBV19 and J is TRBJ1-4; TRBD1 is a possible D gene (5 bases). Germline CDR1 and CDR2: LNHDA and SQIVND (reference sequence). This CDR3 is 13 amino acids long. V was clipped by 3 bases and J by 7 bases, with 9 bases between them. The CDR3 loop is CASSMRRGEKLFF. CDR3 sequence (DNA): TGTGCCAGTAGTATGCGAAGGGGTGAAAAACTGTTTTTT.

The rearrangement uses TRBV2 and TRBJ2-3; D unresolved. V lost 4 bases to trimming and J lost 0 bases, with 8 bases between them. Germline V lookup: CDR1 SNHLY, CDR2 FYNNEI. The CDR3 runs 14 residues. Here the CDR3 reads CASSAFSSTDTQYF. CDR3 in DNA: TGTGCCAGCAGTGCCTTCTCTAGCACAGATACGCAGTATTTT.

The chain has TRBV4-3 and TRBJ2-4; D gene unclear. The CDR3 length is 16 residues. Trimming left V 0 bases short and J 0 bases short, with 9 bases between. Germline CDR1 and CDR2: LGHNA and YSLEER. This CDR3 reads CASSQDRLLAKNIQYF. CDR3 bases: TGCGCCAGCAGCCAAGATCGGTTGCTAGCCAAAAACATTCAGTACTTC.

The genes are TRBV30 and TRBJ1-5, with 8 bases identical to TRBD1. The junction had 4 bases not matched to a gene; V was cut back by 3 bases and J by 6 bases. In germline, CDR1 is GTSNPN, CDR2 SVGIG (reference sequence). This CDR3 spans 13 amino acids. Written as DNA, the CDR3 is TGTGCCTGGAGCGACAGGGGTGGTCAGCCCCAGCATTTT. Its protein product is CAWSDRGGQPQHF.

The chain has TRBV9 and TRBJ1-6, with 9 bases identical to TRBD1. The length of the CDR3 is 15 residues. The germline CDR1 and CDR2 sequences are SGDLS and YYNGEE. V lost 2 bases and J lost 5; bases outside the gene matches: 2. This CDR3 is CASSVTGGNNSPLHF. The CDR3 DNA is TGTGCCAGCAGCGTGACAGGGGGGAATAATTCACCCCTCCACTTT.

J is TRBJ2-4 and V is TRBV5-6, with a weak D call TRBD2 (6 bases). Germline V CDR1 and CDR2: SGHDT, YYEEEE. V was cut by 0 bases and J by 0 bases, with 7 bases left in between. The CDR3 is made up of 15 amino acids. CDR3 sequence: CASSLVEGAKNIQYF. The CDR3 bases are TGTGCCAGCAGCTTGGTGGAGGGAGCCAAAAACATTCAGTACTTC. The whole variable domain, filled in from reference TRBV5-6 and TRBJ2-4, reads DAGVTQSPTHLIKTRGQQVTLRCSPKSGHDTVSWYQQALGQGPQFIFQYYEEEERQRGNFPDRFSGHQFPNYSSELNVNALLLGDSALYLCASSLVEGAKNIQYFGAGTRLSVL.

This sequence joins TRBV9 and TRBJ2-5, with D unclear. Germline values: CDR1 SGDLS, CDR2 YYNGEE. CDR3 length: 14 amino acids. Deletions cut 0 bases from V and 5 bases from J, with 11 bases between. CDR3 bases: TGTGCCAGCAGCGTAGGTTTGAGCGCCGAGACCCAGTACTTC. Protein sequence: CASSVGLSAETQYF.

The V call is TRBV23-1, the J call TRBJ1-2, with D maybe TRBD1 (6 bases). TRBV23-1 is labeled an ORF, and its function is uncertain. V lost 2 bases and J lost 6, with 13 bases in between. This CDR3 has 14 residues. As DNA, the CDR3 is TGCGCCAGCAGTCAACTCCAGGACAGTAATGGCTACACCTTC. Protein product: CASSQLQDSNGYTF.

The chain couples TRBV6-6 to TRBJ2-5, with D unclear. The germline V and J ends were trimmed by 0 bases and 4 bases, with 15 bases remaining between them. Germline V gene lookup returns CDR1 MNHNY and CDR2 SVGAGI (reference sequence). CDR3 length: 16 residues. As DNA, the CDR3 is TGTGCCAGCAGTTACTCCGGCTGGAGCTTAGGAGAGACCCAGTACTTC. Its protein is CASSYSGWSLGETQYF.

On this clone itself: It is likely a read error: a sequence one base away is far more abundant. The V and J genes are TRBV15 and TRBJ1-1; D is possibly TRBD1 (5 bases). Germline V gene lookup returns CDR1 LNHNV and CDR2 YYDKDF (reference sequence). This CDR3 has 14 amino acids. The CDR3 DNA reads as TGTGCCACCTGCAGAGATCGGGGGAACTCTGAAGCTTTCTTT. Translating it yields CATCRDRGNSEAFF.

The V and J genes are TRBV12-5 and TRBJ1-1; TRBD1 agrees at 8 bases. From germline, CDR1 is LGHNT and CDR2 FRNRAP. The length of the CDR3 is 14 residues. J gave up 4 bases and V 5 bases, and 6 bases lay outside the gene matches. CDR3 coding DNA: TGTGCTAGTGGTCAGAGACAGGGGCCCACTGAAGCTTTCTTT. The encoded protein is CASGQRQGPTEAFF.

This clone was counted once. The chain is built from TRBV27 and TRBJ1-2; 7 bases are a match to TRBD1. CDR3 length: 15 residues. Germline CDR1 is MNHEY and CDR2 is SMNVEV (reference sequence). V was clipped by 5 bases and J by 2 bases; unmatched bases: 8. The CDR3 loop reads CASSPHSTGNYGYTF. The CDR3 DNA is TGTGCCAGCAGTCCCCACTCGACAGGGAACTATGGCTACACCTTC.

The chain recombines TRBV6-2 or TRBV6-3 with TRBJ1-6, with 11 bases aligning to TRBD1. Trimming at V came to 2 bases and at J to 10 bases, leaving 7 bases not matched to a gene. This CDR3 comprises 16 residues. The germline V gene encodes CDR1 MNHEY and CDR2 SVGEGT. The DNA for the CDR3 is TGTGCCAGCAGTTACCGATGGACAGGGGGCGTATCACCCCTCCACTTT. Its translation: CASSYRWTGGVSPLHF.

This clone was seen a handful of times. The rearrangement uses TRBV5-6 and TRBJ1-6; maybe TRBD1 (5 bases). The V and J ends lost 1 base and 10 bases respectively, with 12 bases between them. The CDR3 spans 14 residues. Per the germline V gene, CDR1 is SGHDT and CDR2 is YYEEEE. The CDR3 sequence: CASSLRQGGSPLHF. The CDR3 nucleotides read TGTGCCAGCAGCTTGCGGCAGGGAGGGTCACCCCTCCACTTT.

The chain employs TRBV30 and TRBJ2-3; no reliable D call. Germline V lookup: CDR1 GTSNPN, CDR2 SVGIG (reference sequence). Trimming took 0 bases from V and 5 from J, leaving 3 bases between them. The CDR3 extends over 11 amino acids. The CDR3 reads CAWSVLDTQYF. CDR3 DNA sequence: TGTGCCTGGAGTGTACTAGATACGCAGTATTTT.

V and J are TRBV10-3 and TRBJ1-5; maybe TRBD1 (5 bases). Germline CDR1 and CDR2: ENHRY and SYGVKD. CDR3 size: 14 residues. The V end lost 2 bases, the J end lost 3 bases, and 8 bases lay between the germline ends. CDR3 DNA: TGTGCCATCAGTGAGCAGGGCCCCAATCAGCCCCAGCATTTT. This gives the protein CAISEQGPNQPQHF.

This chain links TRBV27 with TRBJ1-1; unclear D gene. V was trimmed by 5 bases and J by 5 bases, leaving 15 bases between them. CDR1 and CDR2 (germline): MNHEY, SMNVEV (reference sequence). This CDR3 has 14 residues. The CDR3 here is CASSQVGGTTEAFF. CDR3 coding DNA: TGTGCCAGCAGTCAAGTTGGAGGAACAACTGAAGCTTTCTTT.

This chain uses TRBV28 with TRBJ1-6, with TRBD1 matching over 10 bases. The CDR3 consists of 13 residues. In germline, CDR1 is MDHEN, CDR2 SYDVKM. Germline trimming cut 6 bases from V and 9 bases from J; bases unmatched to any gene: 2. CDR3 region: CASRGQGGSPLHF. CDR3 coding DNA: TGTGCCAGCAGAGGACAGGGGGGTTCACCCCTCCACTTT.

The chain carries TRBV7-8 and TRBJ2-7; D remains unclear. Germline-derived CDR1 and CDR2 are SGHVS and FQNEAQ. Trimming removed 5 bases at V and 4 bases at J, with 6 bases between. There are 11 residues in the CDR3. CDR3 sequence: CASSPNYEQYF. The CDR3 nucleotides are TGTGCCAGCAGCCCTAATTACGAGCAGTACTTC.